This entry describes one T cell receptor beta chain. The target antigen is unknown. Genomic DNA provided the template from which TCR beta VDJ and CDR3 profiles were obtained. TCRdb ran MiXCR on the reads and lists one entry per CDR3 protein. The data contain about 170,000 distinct CDR3 sequences, 35% to 55% of them singletons. V trimming: 0 bases; J trimming: 6 bases; junction bases outside the gene matches: 5. This CDR3 contains 16 residues. Germline lookup yields CDR1 SGDLS and CDR2 YYNGEE. This specimen belongs to a study of CD8+CD57+ T cells in acquired aplastic anemia. Overall study results and limits: Patients and healthy controls showed no significant CD8+ Simpson's diversity difference.

The clonotype was recovered from a human donor in good health. The sample taken for sequencing was sorted CD4+, CD8+, or CD8+CD57+ T cells (not recorded which) from PBMCs. The chain uses TRBV9 and TRBJ1-6, with 8 nucleotides matching TRBD1. CDR3 amino acids: CASSVGQGMGNSPLHF. CDR3 coding DNA: TGTGCCAGCAGCGTAGGACAGGGGATGGGTAATTCACCCCTCCACTTT.